This T cell receptor beta chain came from a study of blood T cell repertoires in COVID-19. V was clipped by 1 base and J by 4 bases; unmatched bases: 9. The V gene's germline CDR1 is SEHNR and CDR2 FQNEAQ (reference sequence). This CDR3 has 16 amino acids. Data came from immunoSEQ multiplex PCR; TCRdb stores just in-frame clones and leaves some out. The table lists more than 250,000 clones, about 87% of them singletons, with more than 1% in the top ten. This sequence was found in a woman aged 40 to 49 with acute COVID-19. The chain employs TRBV7-9 and TRBJ1-2, with TRBD1 matching over 7 bases. Sequenced sample: PBMCs or T cells enriched from blood (not recorded which). The CDR3 nucleotides are TGTGCCAGCAGCTTAGTACCCGACAGGGACGGCTATGGCTACACCTTC. Its translation is CASSLVPDRDGYGYTF.